This TCR beta chain came from a study of identifying expanded T cells in peripheral blood. Details on this clone: Relative to the germline gene, one junction end is altered; a read error may explain this.

Per the germline V gene, CDR1 is SGHTA and CDR2 is FQGTGA. The length of the CDR3 is 14 residues. Assay used: immunoSEQ multiplex PCR; TCRdb lists only in-frame clones, some missing. The sample holds roughly 120,000 clones, about 87% seen once. This receptor was identified in a person aged 18 to 70 in good health. Source material: blood. The gene calls are TRBV7-3 and TRBJ2-3; D possibly corresponds to TRBD1 (6 bases). The CDR3 DNA is TGTGCCCGCAGCCTTCCAGGGGTAACAGATACGCAGTATTTT. Protein: CARSLPGVTDTQYF. The variable domain in full, completed from reference TRBV7-3 and TRBJ2-3, reads GAGVSQTPSNKVTEKGKYVELRCDPISGHTALYWYRQSLGQGPEFLIYFQGTGAADDSGLPNDRFFAVRPEGSVSTLKIQRTERGDSAVYLCARSLPGVTDTQYFGPGTRLTVL.